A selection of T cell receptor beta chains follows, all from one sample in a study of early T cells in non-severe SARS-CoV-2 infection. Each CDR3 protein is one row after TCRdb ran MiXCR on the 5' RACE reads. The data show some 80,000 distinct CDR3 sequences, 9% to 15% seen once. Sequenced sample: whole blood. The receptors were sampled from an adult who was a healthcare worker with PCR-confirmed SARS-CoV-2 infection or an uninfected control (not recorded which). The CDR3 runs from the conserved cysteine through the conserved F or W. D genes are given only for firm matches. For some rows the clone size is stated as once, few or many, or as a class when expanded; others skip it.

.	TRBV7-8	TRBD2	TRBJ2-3	CASSSTSGIITVTQYF	TGTGCCAGCAGCAGTACTAGCGGGATTATTACAGTTACGCAGTATTTT
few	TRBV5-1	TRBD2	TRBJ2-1	CASSSGTRLFDEQFF	TGCGCCAGCAGCTCCGGGACTAGGCTTTTCGATGAGCAGTTCTTC
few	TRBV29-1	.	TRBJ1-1	CSVGTEAFF	TGCAGCGTTGGAACTGAAGCTTTCTTT
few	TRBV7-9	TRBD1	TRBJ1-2	CASSRPTGGDGYTF	TGTGCCAGCAGCCGCCCGACAGGGGGTGATGGCTACACCTTC
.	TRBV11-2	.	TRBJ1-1	CASSFFGINTEAFF	TGTGCCAGCAGCTTCTTTGGGATCAACACTGAAGCTTTCTTT
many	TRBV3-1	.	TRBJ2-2	CASSQTGTVNTGELFF	TGTGCCAGCAGCCAAACCGGGACGGTGAACACCGGGGAGCTGTTTTTT
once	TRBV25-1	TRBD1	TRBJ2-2	CAIGFGTGAGGELFF	TGTGCCATCGGGTTTGGGACAGGGGCTGGCGGGGAGCTGTTTTTT
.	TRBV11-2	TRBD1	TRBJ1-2	CASSLDLSGGVNYGYTF	TGTGCCAGCAGCTTAGATCTCTCAGGGGGGGTTAACTATGGCTACACCTTC
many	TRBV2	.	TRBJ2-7	CASSSPYSIGEGTDEQYF	TGTGCCAGCAGTAGTCCGTACTCAATCGGCGAGGGGACTGACGAGCAGTACTTC
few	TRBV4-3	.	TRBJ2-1	CASSQVLALSYNEQFF	TGCGCCAGCAGCCAAGTCCTAGCTTTGTCCTACAATGAGCAGTTCTTC
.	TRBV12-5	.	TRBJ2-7	CASGLVTQGWHEQYF	TGTGCTAGTGGTTTGGTAACGCAGGGGTGGCACGAGCAGTACTTC
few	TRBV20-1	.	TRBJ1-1	CSARDETEAFF	TGCAGTGCTAGGGACGAAACTGAAGCTTTCTTT
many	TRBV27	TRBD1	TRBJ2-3	CASSFEGQGLDTQYF	TGTGCCAGCAGTTTCGAGGGACAGGGGTTGGATACGCAGTATTTT
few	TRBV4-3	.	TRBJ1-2	CASSQDQGRVNYGYTF	TGCGCCAGCAGCCAAGACCAAGGGAGGGTCAACTATGGCTACACCTTC
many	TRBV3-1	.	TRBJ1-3	CASSLGLASGNTIYF	TGTGCCAGCAGCCTGGGGCTGGCCTCTGGAAACACCATATATTTT
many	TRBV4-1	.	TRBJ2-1	CASSLRMDGYNEQFF	TGCGCCAGCAGCCTTCGAATGGACGGTTACAATGAGCAGTTCTTC
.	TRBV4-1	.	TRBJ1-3	CASSQGRLLSSSGNTIYF	TGCGCCAGCAGCCAGGGCCGCCTATTATCGAGCTCTGGAAACACCATATATTTT
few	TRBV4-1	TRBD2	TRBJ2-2	CASSHAPRTSGSWGNTGELFF	TGCGCCAGCAGCCACGCGCCCAGGACTAGCGGGAGCTGGGGGAACACCGGGGAGCTGTTTTTT
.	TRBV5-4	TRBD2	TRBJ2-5	CASSPRLWGEGETQYF	TGTGCCAGCAGCCCCCGGCTCTGGGGGGAGGGCGAGACCCAGTACTTC
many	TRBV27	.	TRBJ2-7	CASSSYRDVSRYEQYF	TGTGCCAGCAGTTCATACCGGGACGTTAGTCGCTACGAGCAGTACTTC
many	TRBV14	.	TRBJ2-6	CASSQRVFSGANVLTF	TGTGCCAGCAGCCAGAGGGTGTTCTCTGGGGCCAACGTCCTGACTTTC
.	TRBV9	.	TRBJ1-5	CASSDGQAFNQPQHF	TGTGCCAGCAGCGACGGGCAGGCCTTCAATCAGCCCCAGCATTTT